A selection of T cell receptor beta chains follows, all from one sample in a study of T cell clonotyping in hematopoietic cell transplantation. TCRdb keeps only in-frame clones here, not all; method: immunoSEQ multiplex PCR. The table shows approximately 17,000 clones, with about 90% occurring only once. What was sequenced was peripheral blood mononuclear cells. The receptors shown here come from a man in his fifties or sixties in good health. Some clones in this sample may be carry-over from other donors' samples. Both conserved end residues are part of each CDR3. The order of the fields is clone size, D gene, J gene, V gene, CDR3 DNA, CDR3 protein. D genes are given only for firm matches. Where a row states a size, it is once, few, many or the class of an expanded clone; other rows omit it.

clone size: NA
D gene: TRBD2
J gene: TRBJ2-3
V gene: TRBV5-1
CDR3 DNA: TGCGCCAGCAGCTTGAGAGCCCCGGGAGGGATTGTGACAGATACGCAGTATTTT
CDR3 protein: CASSLRAPGGIVTDTQYF

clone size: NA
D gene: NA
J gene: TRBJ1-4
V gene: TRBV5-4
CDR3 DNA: TGTGCCAGCAGCTACAATGGACAGTTGGAAAAACTGTTTTTT
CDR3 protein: CASSYNGQLEKLFF

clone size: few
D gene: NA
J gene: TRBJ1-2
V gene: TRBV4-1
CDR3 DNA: TGCGCCAGCAGCCCGGAGGGAGCGAACTATGGCTACACCTTC
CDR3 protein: CASSPEGANYGYTF

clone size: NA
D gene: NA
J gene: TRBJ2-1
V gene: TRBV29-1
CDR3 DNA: TGCAGCGTTGACTGGCAGGGGAGGAATGAGCAGTTCTTC
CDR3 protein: CSVDWQGRNEQFF

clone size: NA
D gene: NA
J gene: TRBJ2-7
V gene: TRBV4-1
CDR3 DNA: TGCGCCAGCAGCCAAGATGTAAATCCGGGGGCTAGGTACGAGCAGTACTTC
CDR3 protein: CASSQDVNPGARYEQYF

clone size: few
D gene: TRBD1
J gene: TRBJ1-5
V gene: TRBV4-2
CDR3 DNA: TGTGCCAGCAGCCAAGATCCCGGGACAGGGAGTCAGCCCCAGCATTTT
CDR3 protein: CASSQDPGTGSQPQHF

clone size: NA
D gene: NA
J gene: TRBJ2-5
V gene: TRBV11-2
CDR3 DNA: TGTGCCAGCAGCTTAGTCCAGGGGGGCCAAGAGACCCAGTACTTC
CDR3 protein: CASSLVQGGQETQYF

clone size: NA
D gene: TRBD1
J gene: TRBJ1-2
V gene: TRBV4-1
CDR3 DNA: TGCGCCAGCAGCCAAACGGGGACAGAAAACTATGGCTACACCTTC
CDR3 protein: CASSQTGTENYGYTF

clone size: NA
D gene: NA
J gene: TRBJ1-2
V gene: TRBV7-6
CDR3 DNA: TGTGCCAGCAGCTTAAGGCCAGTCTCTTACTATGGCTACACCTTC
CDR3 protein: CASSLRPVSYYGYTF

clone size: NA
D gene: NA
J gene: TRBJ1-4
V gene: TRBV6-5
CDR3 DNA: TGTGCCGCAGGGGTACAGGGTTATGAAAAACTGTTTTTT
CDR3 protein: CAAGVQGYEKLFF

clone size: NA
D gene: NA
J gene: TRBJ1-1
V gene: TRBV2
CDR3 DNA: TGTGCCGGGAAGGGAGAGAACACTGAAGCTTTCTTT
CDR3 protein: CAGKGENTEAFF

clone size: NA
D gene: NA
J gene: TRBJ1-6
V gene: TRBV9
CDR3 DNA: TGTGCCAGCAGCGCATCAGAGAATTCACCCCTCCACTTT
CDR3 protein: CASSASENSPLHF

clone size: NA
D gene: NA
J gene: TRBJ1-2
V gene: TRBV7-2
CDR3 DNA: TGTGCCAGCAGCTTAGAGAGTTACTATGGCTACACCTTC
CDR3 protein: CASSLESYYGYTF

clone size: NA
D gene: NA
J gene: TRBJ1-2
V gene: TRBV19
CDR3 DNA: TGTGCCAGTAGTCTTGTTCGGGATTTGGGGGGCTACACCTTC
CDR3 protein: CASSLVRDLGGYTF

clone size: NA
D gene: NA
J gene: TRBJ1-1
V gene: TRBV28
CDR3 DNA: TGTGCCAGCAGGAAAGACGGGACGTCGAACACTGAAGCTTTCTTT
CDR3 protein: CASRKDGTSNTEAFF

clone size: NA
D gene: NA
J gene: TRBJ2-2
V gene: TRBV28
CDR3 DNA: TGTGCCAGCAGTCGGGGCGGCAGGGCGACCGGGGAGCTGTTTTTT
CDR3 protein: CASSRGGRATGELFF

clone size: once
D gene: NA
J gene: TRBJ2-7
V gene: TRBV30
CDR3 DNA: TGTGCCTGGAGGGGTTACGAGCAGTACTTC
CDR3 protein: CAWRGYEQYF

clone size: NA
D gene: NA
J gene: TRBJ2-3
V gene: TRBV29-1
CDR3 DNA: TGCAGCGTTGAAGACAGCACAGATACGCAGTATTTT
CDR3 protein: CSVEDSTDTQYF

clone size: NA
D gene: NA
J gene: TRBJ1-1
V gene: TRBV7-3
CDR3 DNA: TGTGCCAGCAGCTTAATGAGTGTGCCGAACACTGAAGCTTTCTTT
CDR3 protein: CASSLMSVPNTEAFF

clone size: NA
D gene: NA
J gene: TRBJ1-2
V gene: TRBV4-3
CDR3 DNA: TGCGCCAGCAGCCCGCACGGGGCGCTTAACTATGGCTACACCTTC
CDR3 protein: CASSPHGALNYGYTF

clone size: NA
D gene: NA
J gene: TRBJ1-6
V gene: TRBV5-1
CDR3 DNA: TGCGCCACCTCGCGCGGGGCCTCGGATTCACCCCTCCACTTT
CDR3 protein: CATSRGASDSPLHF

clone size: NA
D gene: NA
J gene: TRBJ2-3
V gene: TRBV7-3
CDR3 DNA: TGTGCCAGCAGCATGGGCAGGCGGGCAGATACGCAGTATTTT
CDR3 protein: CASSMGRRADTQYF

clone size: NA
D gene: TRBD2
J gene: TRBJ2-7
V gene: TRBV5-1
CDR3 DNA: TGCGCCAGCAGCCCGGATAGCGGGGGCAACGAGCAGTACTTC
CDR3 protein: CASSPDSGGNEQYF

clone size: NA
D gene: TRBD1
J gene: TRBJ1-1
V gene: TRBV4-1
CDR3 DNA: TGCGCCAGCAGCAACCGGGACAGGGGACTTGCTGAAGCTTTCTTT
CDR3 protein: CASSNRDRGLAEAFF

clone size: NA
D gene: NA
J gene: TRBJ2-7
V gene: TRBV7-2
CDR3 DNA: TGTGCCAGCAGCTTAAATCCGTTTAACGAGCAGTACTTC
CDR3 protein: CASSLNPFNEQYF

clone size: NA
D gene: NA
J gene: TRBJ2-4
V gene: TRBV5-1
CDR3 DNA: TGCGCCAGCAGCTTGGACTCCCGAGGAGACATTCAGTACTTC
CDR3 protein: CASSLDSRGDIQYF

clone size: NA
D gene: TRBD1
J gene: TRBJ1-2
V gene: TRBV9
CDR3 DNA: TGTGCCAGCAGCGCCTCGGACAGGGGTTGGGGCTACACCTTC
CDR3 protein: CASSASDRGWGYTF

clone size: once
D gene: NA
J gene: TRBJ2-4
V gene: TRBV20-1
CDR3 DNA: TGCAGTGCTAGCGCTGTAAACATTCAGTACTTC
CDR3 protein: CSASAVNIQYF

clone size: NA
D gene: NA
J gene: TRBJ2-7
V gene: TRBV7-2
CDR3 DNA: TGTGCCAGCAGGCCGACCTCGGACAGTCCCTACGAGCAGTACTTC
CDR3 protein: CASRPTSDSPYEQYF

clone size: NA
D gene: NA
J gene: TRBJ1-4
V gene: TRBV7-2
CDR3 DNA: TGTGCCAGCAGCTTGGCAGGACCGAATGAAAAACTGTTTTTT
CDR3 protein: CASSLAGPNEKLFF

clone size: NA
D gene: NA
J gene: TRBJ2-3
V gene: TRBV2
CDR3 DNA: TGTGCCAGCAGTGAGACAGGGAGGCCAGATACGCAGTATTTT
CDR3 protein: CASSETGRPDTQYF

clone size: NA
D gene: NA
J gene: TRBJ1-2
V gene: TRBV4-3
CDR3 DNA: TGCGCCAGCAGCCAGACCAGATATCTAAACTATGGCTACACCTTC
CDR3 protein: CASSQTRYLNYGYTF

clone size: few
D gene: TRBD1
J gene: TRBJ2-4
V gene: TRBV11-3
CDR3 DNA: TGTGCCAGCAGCTTAGTGGGACAGAAAAACATTCAGTACTTC
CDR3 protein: CASSLVGQKNIQYF

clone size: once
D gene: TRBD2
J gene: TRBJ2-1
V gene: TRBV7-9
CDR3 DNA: TGTGCCAGCAGCCCCGGGACTAGCTCTAGCCATGAGCAGTTCTTC
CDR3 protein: CASSPGTSSSHEQFF

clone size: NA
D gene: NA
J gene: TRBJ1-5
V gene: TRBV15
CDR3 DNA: TGTGCCACCAGCAGAGACGTCGGCAGGGATAGCAATCAGCCCCAGCATTTT
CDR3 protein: CATSRDVGRDSNQPQHF

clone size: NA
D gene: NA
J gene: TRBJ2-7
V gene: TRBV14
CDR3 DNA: TGTGCCAGCAGCCAAGATTTTGGGGAAAGTTGGTACGAGCAGTACTTC
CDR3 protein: CASSQDFGESWYEQYF

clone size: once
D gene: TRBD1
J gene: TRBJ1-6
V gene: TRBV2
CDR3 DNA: TGTGCCAGCAGCCCCAACCGACAGGGCGGTTCACCCCTCCACTTT
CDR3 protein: CASSPNRQGGSPLHF

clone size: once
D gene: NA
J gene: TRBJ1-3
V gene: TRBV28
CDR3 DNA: TGTGCCAGCAGTCCCCAGGAGGGGGTCGCAGGAAACACCATATATTTT
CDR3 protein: CASSPQEGVAGNTIYF

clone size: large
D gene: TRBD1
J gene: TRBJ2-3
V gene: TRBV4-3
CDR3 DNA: TGCGCCAGCAGCCAAGATAGAGGCAGGGGGTCAGATACGCAGTATTTT
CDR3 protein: CASSQDRGRGSDTQYF

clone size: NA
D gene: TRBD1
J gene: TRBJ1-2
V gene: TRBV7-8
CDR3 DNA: TGTGCCAGCAGCTCGAGAAAGGGAAACAGGGGAAACGATGGCTACACCTTC
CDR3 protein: CASSSRKGNRGNDGYTF